The rows below give T cell receptor beta chains drawn from one sample of a study of T cell repertoires in ileal Crohn's disease. Only in-frame clones appear in the TCRdb table, and some are missing; sequencing was by immunoSEQ multiplex PCR. This table holds about 7,000 clones, less than 75% found once. Sequencing was carried out using ileal tissue. These TCRs come from an adult with Crohn's disease. Each CDR3 is given with its conserved first and last residue. The D gene is left open where the match is weak. The size entry is marked missing in some rows and otherwise reads once, few, many or a size class.

v_call: TRBV7-8; d_call: TRBD1; clone_size: -; j_call: TRBJ1-4; cdr3_nt: TGTGCCAGCAGCCGGACGACAGGGCTTAATGAAAAACTGTTTTTT; cdr3_aa: CASSRTTGLNEKLFF
v_call: TRBV4-1; d_call: -; clone_size: -; j_call: TRBJ2-5; cdr3_nt: TGCGCCAGCAGCGACGGCTGGCGGGAGACCCAGTACTTC; cdr3_aa: CASSDGWRETQYF
v_call: TRBV15; d_call: -; clone_size: few; j_call: TRBJ2-7; cdr3_nt: TGTGCCACCAGCAGAGATCCACAAGGGGGAGGGAACGAGCAGTACTTC; cdr3_aa: CATSRDPQGGGNEQYF
v_call: TRBV9; d_call: TRBD2; clone_size: -; j_call: TRBJ2-7; cdr3_nt: TGTGCCAGCAGCGTAGCTACGGGGGGGGATCTTCGCGAGCAGTACTTC; cdr3_aa: CASSVATGGDLREQYF
v_call: TRBV25-1; d_call: -; clone_size: -; j_call: TRBJ1-5; cdr3_nt: TGTGCCAGCAGGACGGGTTACCAGCCCCAGCATTTT; cdr3_aa: CASRTGYQPQHF
v_call: TRBV6-5; d_call: TRBD1; clone_size: -; j_call: TRBJ1-2; cdr3_nt: TGTGCCAGCAGTAACCGGGACAGGGGAGGCTACACCTTC; cdr3_aa: CASSNRDRGGYTF
v_call: TRBV4-3; d_call: -; clone_size: few; j_call: TRBJ1-5; cdr3_nt: TGCGCCAGCAGCCAGGAGATGATGGGCAATCAGCCCCAGCATTTT; cdr3_aa: CASSQEMMGNQPQHF
v_call: TRBV30; d_call: -; clone_size: -; j_call: TRBJ2-7; cdr3_nt: TGTGCCTGGAGGACTAGTAACGAGCAGTACTTC; cdr3_aa: CAWRTSNEQYF
v_call: TRBV11-3; d_call: TRBD2; clone_size: -; j_call: TRBJ2-7; cdr3_nt: TGTGCCAGCAGCTTCCATATACTAGCGGGGGACTCCTACGAGCAGTACTTC; cdr3_aa: CASSFHILAGDSYEQYF
v_call: TRBV9; d_call: TRBD2; clone_size: -; j_call: TRBJ2-3; cdr3_nt: TGTGCCAGCAGCGTAGTAGCGGGGGGGCCCCCAGATACGCAGTATTTT; cdr3_aa: CASSVVAGGPPDTQYF
v_call: TRBV11-3; d_call: -; clone_size: -; j_call: TRBJ1-1; cdr3_nt: TGTGCCAGCAGTTCCGGTGGGGCAGGGATGAACACTGAAGCTTTCTTT; cdr3_aa: CASSSGGAGMNTEAFF
v_call: TRBV6-1; d_call: -; clone_size: once; j_call: TRBJ1-2; cdr3_nt: TGTGCCAGCAGTTCCGGGACAAGAAACTATGGCTACACCTTC; cdr3_aa: CASSSGTRNYGYTF
v_call: TRBV9; d_call: -; clone_size: -; j_call: TRBJ2-3; cdr3_nt: TGTGCCAGCAGCGCAATGGGACTCGGGGGCACAGATACGCAGTATTTT; cdr3_aa: CASSAMGLGGTDTQYF
v_call: TRBV11-3; d_call: -; clone_size: -; j_call: TRBJ2-7; cdr3_nt: TGTGCCAGCAGCTTAGTCCTTGGCAGCTACGAGCAGTACTTC; cdr3_aa: CASSLVLGSYEQYF
v_call: TRBV29-1; d_call: -; clone_size: -; j_call: TRBJ1-2; cdr3_nt: TGCAGCGTTGAGGGCGGGGGGCACTATGGCTACACCTTC; cdr3_aa: CSVEGGGHYGYTF
v_call: TRBV5-1; d_call: -; clone_size: -; j_call: TRBJ1-4; cdr3_nt: TGCGCCAGCAGCTTGGCCCCAGCTAATGAAAAACTGTTTTTT; cdr3_aa: CASSLAPANEKLFF
v_call: TRBV6-1; d_call: TRBD1; clone_size: -; j_call: TRBJ2-2; cdr3_nt: TGTGCCAGCAGGAAAGGACAGGGGAACGGGGAGCTGTTTTTT; cdr3_aa: CASRKGQGNGELFF
v_call: TRBV18; d_call: TRBD1; clone_size: -; j_call: TRBJ2-7; cdr3_nt: TGTGCCAGCTCACAAGGACAGGGGGGCTACGAGCAGTACTTC; cdr3_aa: CASSQGQGGYEQYF
v_call: TRBV7-2; d_call: TRBD1; clone_size: -; j_call: TRBJ2-4; cdr3_nt: TGTGCCAGCAGCTCCTCCGGGACAGATCAAAACATTCAGTACTTC; cdr3_aa: CASSSSGTDQNIQYF
v_call: TRBV4-1; d_call: -; clone_size: few; j_call: TRBJ1-3; cdr3_nt: TGCGCCAGCAGCTACAGCCGCTCTGGAAACACCATATATTTT; cdr3_aa: CASSYSRSGNTIYF
v_call: TRBV30; d_call: TRBD1; clone_size: -; j_call: TRBJ1-5; cdr3_nt: TGTGCCTGGAGAGGACCGGGACAGGGAGGCAATCAGCCCCAGCATTTT; cdr3_aa: CAWRGPGQGGNQPQHF
v_call: TRBV2; d_call: TRBD2; clone_size: few; j_call: TRBJ2-2; cdr3_nt: TGTGCCAGCACAGGGACGGGGGGAGGTACCGGGGAGCTGTTTTTT; cdr3_aa: CASTGTGGGTGELFF
v_call: TRBV18; d_call: -; clone_size: -; j_call: TRBJ2-7; cdr3_nt: TGTGCCAGCTCGGGGACAAGGGATAACGAGCAGTACTTC; cdr3_aa: CASSGTRDNEQYF
v_call: TRBV7-2; d_call: TRBD1; clone_size: few; j_call: TRBJ1-1; cdr3_nt: TGTGCCAGCACCTGGGACAGGCTGGGGACTGAAGCTTTCTTT; cdr3_aa: CASTWDRLGTEAFF
v_call: TRBV5-4; d_call: TRBD2; clone_size: -; j_call: TRBJ2-5; cdr3_nt: TGTGCCAGCAGCACCTACCTTACTAGCGGGGGAGAGACCCAGTACTTC; cdr3_aa: CASSTYLTSGGETQYF
v_call: TRBV5-8; d_call: TRBD1; clone_size: large; j_call: TRBJ1-5; cdr3_nt: TGTGCCAGCAGCTTGACCCTAGACAGGGCGGAATATAGCAATCAGCCCCAGCATTTT; cdr3_aa: CASSLTLDRAEYSNQPQHF
v_call: TRBV9; d_call: TRBD1; clone_size: once; j_call: TRBJ1-5; cdr3_nt: TGTGCCAGCAGCAATGACAGGGGTTATCAGCCCCAGCATTTT; cdr3_aa: CASSNDRGYQPQHF
v_call: TRBV19; d_call: TRBD2; clone_size: large; j_call: TRBJ2-7; cdr3_nt: TGTGCCAGTAGTATCCAGCGGGGGAACTACGAGCAGTACTTC; cdr3_aa: CASSIQRGNYEQYF
v_call: TRBV5-4; d_call: -; clone_size: -; j_call: TRBJ2-4; cdr3_nt: TGTGCCAGCAGCTTCACTCAGGGAGCCAAAAACATTCAGTACTTC; cdr3_aa: CASSFTQGAKNIQYF
v_call: TRBV15; d_call: -; clone_size: -; j_call: TRBJ2-5; cdr3_nt: TGTGCCACCAGCCCTGCCGGGCAGGGGAGAGAGACCCAGTACTTC; cdr3_aa: CATSPAGQGRETQYF
v_call: TRBV6-6; d_call: TRBD1; clone_size: -; j_call: TRBJ2-5; cdr3_nt: TGTGCCAGCAGTGACAGGGGGATAGGGACCCAGTACTTC; cdr3_aa: CASSDRGIGTQYF
v_call: TRBV4-1; d_call: TRBD2; clone_size: once; j_call: TRBJ2-2; cdr3_nt: TGCGCCAGCAGCAGACGGACTAGCGGAGACACCGGGGAGCTGTTTTTT; cdr3_aa: CASSRRTSGDTGELFF
v_call: TRBV2; d_call: -; clone_size: -; j_call: TRBJ2-5; cdr3_nt: TGTGCCAGCAGTGAAGAACAGTTCCAAGAGACCCAGTACTTC; cdr3_aa: CASSEEQFQETQYF
v_call: TRBV18; d_call: -; clone_size: -; j_call: TRBJ1-5; cdr3_nt: TGTGCCAGCTCACAGGAGGCCTATAGCAATCAGCCCCAGCATTTT; cdr3_aa: CASSQEAYSNQPQHF
v_call: TRBV6-5; d_call: -; clone_size: few; j_call: TRBJ2-5; cdr3_nt: TGTGCCAGCATCGCCCTGGGACACTTGGAGACCCAGTACTTC; cdr3_aa: CASIALGHLETQYF